The entry below gives a single T cell receptor beta chain sequence along with its context. This clonotype has just a few counts. This clone's antigen is unknown. No base quality values were provided; no much bigger clone lies one nucleotide off. V has 2 bases trimmed and J has 8 bases trimmed; junction bases matching no gene number 5. The CDR3 runs 14 amino acids, cysteine and phenylalanine included. CDR3 DNA only is kept here, 42 bases in frame from base 1. CDR1 LGHDT and CDR2 YNNKEL were looked up in the germline V gene (reference sequence). Library preparation employed 5' RACE. Data came from an Illumina HiSeq 2500. A second about 7 to 12 cycle PCR used a sample-barcoded 5' primer and a J-beta primer mix. Each TCR beta cDNA molecule received a unique molecular identifier from a template-switch 5' adaptor carrying 12 random nucleotides. Each sample yielded at least 2.5 million CDR3-containing paired-end reads. All of the RNA was converted into first-strand cDNA using the Mint cDNA synthesis kit, with a TRBC-specific oligonucleotide serving as the primer. Following uracil-DNA glycosylase treatment, a first 18-cycle PCR with universal primers M1SS and BC2_uni_R was performed on all cDNA. Per the source publication's procedure: Each sample was normalized by randomly selecting 1 million high-quality reads, each carrying a distinct molecular identifier. Instead of being binned into consensus sequences, reads with shared molecular identifiers were discarded. MiTCR, run with a Q25 quality threshold and the strictest error-elimination algorithm, handled CDR3 identification, clonotype clustering and error correction. A nonparametric unseen species model using Euler transformation provided a lower-bound estimate of total TCR beta diversity. TCRdb passed the public sequencing reads through fastp at Q25 and MiXCR, retaining productive beta sequences. CDR3 protein duplicates are merged, each entry listing the most common genes and DNA. TCRdb, not the original authors, processed these V and J calls. This sample gives more than 900,000 distinct CDR3 sequences in total; almost 30% of them show up just once. Roughly 10% of the sample is taken by the ten largest.

The data belong to a study of blood T cells in healthy people across ages (dated by TCRdb to 2015 to 2017). The study in broad terms: In model experiments, template switching captured roughly one uniquely barcoded TCR beta cDNA molecule for every two T cells. Age-related changes in TCR beta repertoire diversity were measured in the study by deep sequencing normalized with unique cDNA molecular identifiers. Four age groups were formed from the donors: young (average 16 years), middle-aged (approximately 40), aged (62) and long-lived (more than 75). Using the same blood draw, the study looked at two additional independent replicas of 1 million unique cDNA reads for two donors, one aged 18 to 29 and the other aged 80 or older.

Systemically healthy Caucasian individuals from Russia, roughly 40 in total and aged 6 to 90 years, were included as donors. Each donor gave 8 to 10 milliliters of peripheral blood, drawn into EDTA-treated Vacutainer tubes. PBMCs were isolated by Ficoll-Paque density-gradient centrifugation, with at least 6 million obtained per sample. Total RNA was extracted from PBMCs with Trizol reagent, with at least 6 micrograms obtained per sample. For every donor, an aliquot of PBMCs went through flow cytometry to measure the percentages of naive CD45RAhigh/CD27high T cells. The investigation overall reported the following: Compared with the aged group, more naive CD4+ T cells, fewer expanded clones and increased TCR diversity were shown by the long-lived group, suggesting age selection. Estimates of total diversity based on one million sequenced T cells were considered lower bounds and underestimates. Bulk unsorted PBMC profiling prevented conclusive comparison of naive and antigen-experienced compartments. The CMV infection status of donors was not known, potentially confounding age-related changes in expanded clonotypes. As age increased, observed TCR beta diversity per million T cells dropped in a roughly linear way, and a significant reduction was already evident by age around 41. Observed TCR beta diversity correlated strongly with the percentage of naive T cells measured by flow cytometry.

These data also featured in a second study, about T cells of mothers and their children. Taken from the second paper: The donors were nine systemically healthy Caucasian individuals, made up of three mothers and their six children. cDNA synthesis consumed the entire amount of extracted RNA, loaded at approximately 1.6 ug RNA in each 15 ul reaction. In the second PCR, sample barcodes and 2-4 random nucleotides were introduced via the M1S primer. More than 8 million TCR beta CDR3 reads were obtained from each mother, and about 3 million reads were obtained from each child. In both related and unrelated pairs, thymic selection shapes the output of TCR recombination in a similar way, with inherited differences having only a minor effect. Normalized repertoire overlap was always found to be slightly, but never significantly, higher in related mother-child pairs than in unrelated mother-child pairs. Persistent microchimeric T cell clones were not detected, at a sensitivity of approximately 98 clones per million clonotypes. To look for features that set related mother-child pairs apart from unrelated individuals, the researchers ran deep NGS to compare the TCR beta repertoires of mothers and children. Mothers averaged roughly 36 +/- 4 years of age and children averaged about 10 +/- 4 years. After adapter ligation with NEBNext reagents, the libraries were sequenced on Illumina HiSeq 2000 with 100+100 nt paired-end reads. Mother and child libraries were prepared a month apart and sequenced in separate runs to prevent cross-contamination. For each donor, between roughly 500,000 and 2,200,000 distinct TCR beta clonotypes were identified. Naive TCR beta clonotypes were estimated from low-frequency clonotypes matched to each donor's FACS-determined naive share, without sorting.

This sequence originates from a woman in her forties in good health. Sequenced: blood. Recombination linked TRBV3-1 to TRBJ1-1; 10 nucleotides in the junction match TRBD1. Here the CDR3 is given as CASSQWDRGREAFF. The nucleotide sequence is given as TGTGCCAGCAGCCAATGGGACAGGGGTCGAGAAGCTTTCTTT.